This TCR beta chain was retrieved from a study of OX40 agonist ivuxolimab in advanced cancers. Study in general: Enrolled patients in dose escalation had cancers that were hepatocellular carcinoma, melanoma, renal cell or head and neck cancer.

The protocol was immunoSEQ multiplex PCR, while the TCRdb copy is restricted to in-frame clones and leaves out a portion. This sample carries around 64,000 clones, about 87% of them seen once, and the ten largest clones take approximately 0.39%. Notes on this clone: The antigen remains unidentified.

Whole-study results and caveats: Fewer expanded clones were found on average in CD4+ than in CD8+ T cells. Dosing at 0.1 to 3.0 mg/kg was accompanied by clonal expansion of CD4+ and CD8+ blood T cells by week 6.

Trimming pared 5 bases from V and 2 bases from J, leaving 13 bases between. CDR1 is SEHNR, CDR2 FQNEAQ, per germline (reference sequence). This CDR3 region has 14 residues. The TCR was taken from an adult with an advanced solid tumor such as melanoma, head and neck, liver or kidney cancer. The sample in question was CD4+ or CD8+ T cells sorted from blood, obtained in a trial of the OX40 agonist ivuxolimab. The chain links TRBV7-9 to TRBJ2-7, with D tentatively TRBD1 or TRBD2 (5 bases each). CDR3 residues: CASSHSGTPYEQYF. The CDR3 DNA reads TGTGCCAGCAGCCACTCAGGGACGCCCTACGAGCAGTACTTC.